This T cell receptor beta chain was sequenced for a study of OX40 agonist ivuxolimab in advanced cancers. Produced via immunoSEQ multiplex PCR; TCRdb's table is partial and in-frame only. Among some 44,000 clones, around 87% were seen once, and the ten largest hold roughly 4.5%. Germline V gene sequence: CDR1 SNHLY, CDR2 FYNNEI. V lost 2 bases to trimming and J lost 2 bases, with 21 bases between them. There are 18 residues in the CDR3. The material sequenced was CD4+ or CD8+ T cells sorted from blood, taken in a trial of the OX40 agonist ivuxolimab. The chain has TRBV2 and TRBJ1-2; no clear D gene. The source of this sequence is an adult with an advanced solid tumor such as melanoma, head and neck, liver or kidney cancer. CDR3 nucleotide sequence: TGTGCCAGCAGTGAACACCTCGGTGGGATTTCCTCAAACTATGGCTACACCTTC. This translates into CASSEHLGGISSNYGYTF.